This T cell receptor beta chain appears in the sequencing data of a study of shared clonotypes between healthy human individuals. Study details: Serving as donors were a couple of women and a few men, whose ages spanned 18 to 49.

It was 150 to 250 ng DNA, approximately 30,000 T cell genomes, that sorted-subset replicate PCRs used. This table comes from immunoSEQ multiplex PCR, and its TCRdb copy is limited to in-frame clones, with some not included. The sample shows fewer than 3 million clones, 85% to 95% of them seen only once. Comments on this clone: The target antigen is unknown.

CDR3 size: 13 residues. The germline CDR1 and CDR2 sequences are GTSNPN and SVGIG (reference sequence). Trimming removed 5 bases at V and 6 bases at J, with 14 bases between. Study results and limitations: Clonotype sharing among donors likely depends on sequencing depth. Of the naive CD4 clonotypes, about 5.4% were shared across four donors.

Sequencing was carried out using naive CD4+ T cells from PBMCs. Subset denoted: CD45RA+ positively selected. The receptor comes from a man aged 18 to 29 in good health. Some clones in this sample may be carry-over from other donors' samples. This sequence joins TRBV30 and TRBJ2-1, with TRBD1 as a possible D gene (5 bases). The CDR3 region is CAWGVRVINEQFF. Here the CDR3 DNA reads TGTGCCTGGGGAGTCAGGGTGATCAATGAGCAGTTCTTC.